A selection of T cell receptor beta chains follows, all from one sample in a study of radiotherapy plus CTLA-4 blockade in lung cancer. The table came from immunoSEQ multiplex PCR; TCRdb's copy has only in-frame clones and leaves some out. The sample lists 90,000 or so clones; about 80% were seen once. The source material was peripheral blood, sampled from a patient treated with radiotherapy plus ipilimumab. Receptor source: a human donor with non-small cell lung cancer who had stable disease on radiotherapy plus ipilimumab. Each CDR3 is given with its conserved first and last residue. The order of the fields is V gene, D gene, J gene, clone size, CDR3 DNA, CDR3 protein. A D gene is named only where the DNA matches it firmly. Part of the rows lack a size; the others show once, few, many or a class for expanded clones.

TRBV6-1	NA	TRBJ1-5	NA	TGTGCCAGCAGTGAAGTGGGCAATTTTGGCAATCAGCCCCAGCATTTT	CASSEVGNFGNQPQHF
TRBV11-2	TRBD1	TRBJ1-2	NA	TGTGCCAGCAGCTTGGGACAGGGGTATGGCTACACCTTC	CASSLGQGYGYTF
TRBV6-1	TRBD1	TRBJ2-3	NA	TGTGCCAGCAGTGTGGGTGGACAGGGGGGGACAGATACGCAGTATTTT	CASSVGGQGGTDTQYF
TRBV7-2	NA	TRBJ2-5	NA	TGTGCCAGCAGCTTTGATCAGAAAACCGTTGAGACCCAGTACTTC	CASSFDQKTVETQYF
TRBV5-6	TRBD2	TRBJ2-1	NA	TGTGCCAGCAGCGGGGACTACCGTTACAATGAGCAGTTCTTC	CASSGDYRYNEQFF
TRBV7-9	NA	TRBJ1-3	NA	TGTGCCAGCAGCCCCCCCGTGTCCTCCCCAGGGGCCATATATTTT	CASSPPVSSPGAIYF
TRBV9	TRBD2	TRBJ2-3	NA	TGTGCCAGCAGCGTAGCGCCGGGACTAGCGGGGGCCACAGATACGCAGTATTTT	CASSVAPGLAGATDTQYF
TRBV10-1	TRBD2	TRBJ2-7	NA	TGCGCCAGCAGTGTCAATGTAGCGGGAATCTCTTCTAACGAGCAGTACTTC	CASSVNVAGISSNEQYF
TRBV5-1	TRBD2	TRBJ2-1	NA	TGCGCCAGCAGCCCGGGACTAGCGCTTGAGCAGTTCTTC	CASSPGLALEQFF
TRBV4-1	TRBD2	TRBJ2-5	NA	TGCGCCAGTGCCCTGAGCGGGACCACAAGACCAGAGACCCAGTACTTC	CASALSGTTRPETQYF
TRBV27	TRBD1	TRBJ2-5	NA	TGTGCCAGCAGGCCCGGGACAGGGGGCCGGGAGCAGTACTTC	CASRPGTGGREQYF
TRBV28	TRBD1	TRBJ2-1	once	TGTGCCAGCAGAGGACAGGCCGTCTACAATGAGCAGTTCTTC	CASRGQAVYNEQFF
TRBV11-2	TRBD1	TRBJ1-2	NA	TGTGCCAGCAGCGGCAGGGGGCAGGGCTATGGCTACACCTTC	CASSGRGQGYGYTF
TRBV7-6	TRBD1	TRBJ1-1	NA	TGTGCCAGCAGTTTTACACCGACAGGGGGCACTGAAGCTTTCTTT	CASSFTPTGGTEAFF
TRBV4-1	NA	TRBJ2-1	NA	TGCGCCAGCAGCCAAGGGGGACTGTCCTACAATGAGCAGTTCTTC	CASSQGGLSYNEQFF
TRBV7-9	TRBD1	TRBJ1-2	NA	TGTGCCAGCAGCAAAATTGACAGGGACCCCTATGGCTACACCTTC	CASSKIDRDPYGYTF
TRBV7-9	NA	TRBJ2-1	once	TGTGCCAGCAGCTTAGGGACTTTAGCTTTCAATGAGCAGTTCTTC	CASSLGTLAFNEQFF
TRBV6-5	TRBD1	TRBJ2-7	NA	TGTGCCAGCAGTTCCGGGACAGGGCTACCCTACGAGCAGTACTTC	CASSSGTGLPYEQYF
TRBV5-6	TRBD1	TRBJ1-2	NA	TGTGCCAGCAGCTTGGCCGGGGGACAGGCCCATGGCTACACCTTC	CASSLAGGQAHGYTF
TRBV6-6	NA	TRBJ2-3	once	TGTGCCAGCAGCCCCTATTCGGGGAGCACAGATACGCAGTATTTT	CASSPYSGSTDTQYF
TRBV9	TRBD1	TRBJ1-1	NA	TGTGCCAGCAGTAGCGGGACAGGGGTGACTGAAGCTTTCTTT	CASSSGTGVTEAFF
TRBV7-9	NA	TRBJ1-5	NA	TGTGCCAGCAGCCGTGACACTAGCAATCAGCCCCAGCATTTT	CASSRDTSNQPQHF
TRBV19	TRBD1	TRBJ1-6	NA	TGTGCCAGTAGTCCCCCGACAGGGATAGGGGGAAATTCACCCCTCCACTTT	CASSPPTGIGGNSPLHF
TRBV23-1	NA	TRBJ2-7	NA	TGCGCCAGCAGTCGCCACGAGCAGTACTTC	CASSRHEQYF
TRBV19	NA	TRBJ1-2	once	TGTGCCAGTAGTATTTGGCTGGACTTGAAAGGCTACACCTTC	CASSIWLDLKGYTF
TRBV28	NA	TRBJ1-6	NA	TGTGCCAGCAGTTTACCCCTTAATTCACCCCTCCACTTT	CASSLPLNSPLHF
TRBV29-1	TRBD2	TRBJ2-2	NA	TGCAGCGCACGTGTGGGGGGGAAGAACCCCGGGGAGCTGTTTTTT	CSARVGGKNPGELFF
TRBV2	NA	TRBJ1-4	NA	TGTGCCAGCAGGACAGGCGGTAATGAAAAACTGTTTTTT	CASRTGGNEKLFF